This paragraph covers one T cell receptor (beta chain) sequence. The antigen this receptor binds is unknown. No qualities accompany the bases; no much larger clone lies one base away. The V end loses 6 bases and the J end loses 0 bases, and a stretch of 11 bases separates them. The CDR3 spans 15 residues, from the cysteine through the phenylalanine. The sequence is cut down to CDR3 DNA, 45 bases in frame from base 1. Taken from the germline V gene, the CDR1 and CDR2 loops are MNHEY and SVGAGI. This record comes from a study of blood T cell repertoires in COVID-19 (dated by TCRdb to the early 2020s). In the study overall: The collaborator samples originated in the United States, Italy and Spain and spanned the acute and convalescent phases of COVID-19. The prospective study material was composed of cDNA or gDNA derived from T cells, B-cell-depleted T cells, or PBMCs. Deeply sampled blood TCRbeta repertoires from subjects exposed to, actively infected with, or recovered from COVID-19 were included in the dataset. A freely available public database, intended as a resource for researchers studying the immune response to SARS-CoV-2, is where the repertoires were released. Samples came from the ongoing ImmuneRACE study (first 160 participants) plus 1,254 subjects from 6 global collaborators. Nearly every sample came with metadata listing a de-identified subject ID, COVID-19 status, age in years and sex. Where available, HLA class I and class II types were obtained from metadata supplied by the sample provider rather than from assay-based typing.

The immunoSEQ Assay, a bias-controlled multiplex PCR, was used to amplify TCRbeta CDR3 regions from genomic DNA. In the original analysis: Nucleated cell counts per sample were estimated from amplification of reference gene primers within the assay. To quantify the absolute abundance of each unique TCRbeta CDR3 rearrangement, sequence reads were collapsed and filtered. For each sample, productive Simpson clonality was calculated by taking the square root of Simpson's diversity index across productive rearrangements. Sourced from immuneACCESS, this table was stored by TCRdb with only in-frame sequences that have V and J called. A share of the clones is absent; for the studies checked, an unresolved V gene accounts for under half, and the remainder has no known explanation. V and J calls and clone size come straight from that table; D and trimming were deduced from the DNA. Recorded for this sample are 150,000 or so clones; 70% to 90% of them occurred a single time. The ten largest clonotypes hold approximately 4.7% of the sample.

Enrolling through a virtual design, the prospective study's participants ranged in age from roughly 18 to 90 years and lived across 20 to 25 United States geographic areas. To assign participants to cohorts, the prospective study relied on clinical history that participants themselves reported in a screening survey and a study questionnaire. Recovered participants in ImmuneRACE Cohort 3 were defined as having two consecutive negative NP/OP PCR tests, clearance from a healthcare professional, or resolution of symptoms. Mobile phlebotomists in the prospective study collected whole blood, serum and a nasopharyngeal or oropharyngeal swab from every participant. Over an approximately two-month period, participants in the prospective study had the option of providing additional blood draws and questionnaires. Blood samples from the prospective study were shipped frozen or at room temperature prior to DNA extraction.

What the authors observed across the whole study: How much clinical and demographic metadata was included differed by source and by participant, and the metadata was provided uncurated.

Recombination linked TRBV6-5 to TRBJ2-2; TRBD1 is perhaps the D gene, given 6 matching bases. Specimen: PBMCs or T cells enriched from blood (not recorded which). This sequence originates from a woman in her forties or fifties who had recovered from COVID-19. The CDR3 sequence is CASRMSGANTGELFF. DNA sequence: TGTGCCAGCAGGATGTCAGGGGCGAACACCGGGGAGCTGTTTTTT.